The following is a TCR beta chain sequence with its context. The target antigen is unknown. Peripheral blood, together with lesional scalp punch biopsies, was collected from alopecia areata patients. This specimen belongs to a study of CD8+ T cells in alopecia areata. Germline values: CDR1 LGHNA, CDR2 YNFKEQ. The V and J ends lost 4 bases and 1 base respectively, with 13 bases between them. The CDR3 is 15 residues long. Isolated RNA was reverse transcribed into cDNA used as the sequencing template. Only in-frame clones appear in the TCRdb table, and some are missing; sequencing was by immunoSEQ multiplex PCR. There are 50,000 to 70,000 clones in the sample; about 44% occur only once, and approximately 50% lies in the top ten. Study-level points and caveats: Lesional scalp exceeded normal scalp in clonality, especially in alopecia totalis/universalis. Relative to mice, TCR sharing across patients was less clear, a difference possibly HLA-related.

Sequencing was performed on NKG2D-low CD8+ T cells sorted from blood. The sequence came from a human donor with alopecia areata. The V gene is TRBV4-2, the J gene TRBJ1-1; tentatively, D is TRBD1 (5 bases). The CDR3 region is CASSPSRDGNTEAFF. In DNA, the CDR3 is TGTGCCAGCAGCCCATCCCGGGACGGGAACACTGAAGCTTTCTTT.